The 25 T cell receptor beta chains below were found in one sample sequenced in a study of OX40 agonist ivuxolimab in advanced cancers. The library was made by the immunoSEQ multiplex PCR assay. Not all clones reach the TCRdb copy of this immuneACCESS table, which keeps in-frame sequences only. Checked studies attribute under half of the gap to unresolved V genes and leave the rest unexplained. The sample records about 32,000 clones, approximately 80% of which are singletons. The biggest ten clones account for over 20% of the sample. The source was CD4+ or CD8+ T cells sorted from blood, collected in a trial of the OX40 agonist ivuxolimab. The receptors were sampled from an adult with an advanced solid tumor such as melanoma, head and neck, liver or kidney cancer.

This clone appeared a single time. CDR3 nucleotides: TGTGCCACCAGCAGAGATGCCGGGGAGCTGTTTTTT. Amino acids: CATSRDAGELFF. The chain has TRBV15 and TRBJ2-2; no clear D. Trimming removed 0 bases at V and 6 bases at J, with 2 bases between. The germline V gene has CDR1 LNHNV and CDR2 YYDKDF (reference sequence). This CDR3 has 12 residues.

Here the CDR3 DNA reads TGTGCCAGCAGTCCGATAGCGGGGGGGGCGGCAGATACGCAGTATTTT. It specifies CASSPIAGGAADTQYF. The genes are TRBV28 and TRBJ2-3, with TRBD2 matching 11 bases. CDR1 MDHEN and CDR2 SYDVKM come from the germline V gene. J was trimmed by 4 bases and V by 5 bases; bases with no gene match: 8. The CDR3 has 16 amino acids.

The chain recombines TRBV2 with TRBJ1-1; D unclear. The CDR3 covers 12 residues. The ends were cut back, 6 bases at V and 0 bases at J, with 5 bases in the middle. Germline CDR1 SNHLY, CDR2 FYNNEI. The CDR3 protein is CASSRMNTEAFF. The DNA for the CDR3 is TGTGCCAGCAGCAGGATGAACACTGAAGCTTTCTTT.

This chain joins TRBV5-4 and TRBJ1-2; D unclear. Germline CDR1 reads SGHNT; CDR2 reads YYREEE (reference sequence). The CDR3 sequence is 12 residues long. V lost 0 bases, J lost 8 bases, and 8 bases lay in between. The CDR3: CASSLADRGYTF. The CDR3 DNA reads as TGTGCCAGCAGCTTGGCCGATCGAGGCTACACCTTC.

This clone was counted a few times. J is TRBJ1-1 and V is TRBV27; D call uncertain. With 6 bases removed from V and 1 base from J, the gap between germline ends came to 6 bases. Per the germline V gene, CDR1 is MNHEY and CDR2 is SMNVEV (reference sequence). The CDR3 has 12 residues. CDR3 nucleotides: TGTGCCAGCAGCCAGAGGAACACTGAAGCTTTCTTT. Protein sequence: CASSQRNTEAFF.

The rearrangement uses TRBV5-1 and TRBJ2-3, with a weak D call TRBD1 (6 bases). This CDR3 is 16 amino acids long. Germline CDR1 and CDR2: SGHRS and YFSETQ. V gave up 7 bases and J gave up 4 bases, with 22 bases separating them. The chain's CDR3 is CASGTTGKMGPDTQYF. The CDR3 DNA sequence: TGCGCCAGCGGCACAACAGGGAAAATGGGTCCAGATACGCAGTATTTT.

This sequence joins TRBV20-1 and TRBJ2-5, with 7 bases lining up with TRBD1. V shed 6 bases and J 5 bases; nucleotides not matched to a gene: 3. The V gene's germline CDR1 is DFQATT and CDR2 SNEGSKA (reference sequence). This CDR3 contains 11 residues. The CDR3 region is CSAPQGETQYF. The CDR3 region has the DNA TGCAGTGCCCCACAGGGGGAGACCCAGTACTTC.

CDR3 nucleotides: TGTGCCAGCAGCTTAGGGCAGTTTAATTCACCCCTCCACTTT. It is translated as CASSLGQFNSPLHF. The chain couples TRBV7-9 to TRBJ1-6; D remains ambiguous. The CDR3 totals 14 residues. With 1 base removed from V and 6 bases from J, the gap between germline ends came to 7 bases. Germline V lookup: CDR1 SEHNR, CDR2 FQNEAQ (reference sequence).

Relative to its sample, this clone is medium-sized. The V gene is TRBV11-2, the J gene TRBJ2-3; 9 nucleotides match TRBD2. The CDR3 is made up of 16 amino acids. Germline lookup yields CDR1 SGHAT and CDR2 FQNNGV. J lost 5 bases, V lost 0 bases, and 6 bases had no gene match. CDR3 loop: CASSLDGAGGQDTQYF. CDR3 nucleotides: TGTGCCAGCAGCTTAGATGGGGCGGGGGGGCAAGATACGCAGTATTTT. The entire variable domain, with the rest obtained from reference TRBV11-2 and TRBJ2-3, is as follows: EAGVAQSPRYKIIEKRQSVAFWCNPISGHATLYWYQQILGQGPKLLIQFQNNGVVDDSQLPKDRFSAERLKGVDSTLKIQPAKLEDSAVYLCASSLDGAGGQDTQYFGPGTRLTVL.

The gene calls are TRBV5-1 and TRBJ2-6, with D perhaps given as TRBD1 or TRBD2 (5 bases each). This CDR3 is 16 amino acids long. Between the trimmed V and J ends, which lost 4 bases and 2 bases, there was a span of 13 bases. CDR1 is SGHRS, CDR2 YFSETQ, per germline. CDR3 loop: CASSRDVTPGANVLTF. CDR3 DNA: TGCGCCAGCAGCAGGGACGTTACCCCTGGGGCCAACGTCCTGACTTTC.

J is TRBJ2-1 and V is TRBV2; D is uncertain. Trimming shortened V by 4 bases and J by 7 bases, and 5 bases separated the two germline ends. From germline, CDR1 is SNHLY and CDR2 FYNNEI. The CDR3 length is 11 residues. DNA for the CDR3: TGTGCCAGCAGTGCAAGTAATGAGCAGTTCTTC. Its translation: CASSASNEQFF.

This rearrangement joins TRBV11-2 to TRBJ2-1; weak D call: TRBD1 (6 bases). Germline assignment: CDR1 SGHAT and CDR2 FQNNGV. V was trimmed by 6 bases and J by 10 bases, leaving 13 bases between them. This CDR3 contains 12 residues. CDR3 sequence: CASSFPRGEQFF. CDR3 coding DNA: TGTGCCAGCAGTTTCCCGAGGGGGGAGCAGTTCTTC.

This clone came up a few times. The chain joins TRBV9 to TRBJ2-3, with 7 bases aligning to TRBD2. The germline gives CDR1 SGDLS, CDR2 YYNGEE. This CDR3 region has 15 residues. After removal of 0 bases from V and 6 bases from J, the junction contained 7 bases not matched to a gene. DNA of the CDR3: TGTGCCAGCAGCGTAGGTGGGAGGGTAGTGGATACGCAGTATTTT. Translating gives CASSVGGRVVDTQYF.

Concerning this clone: It may be a read error: a sequence one base away is much more abundant. In nucleotides, the CDR3 is TGTGCCAGCAGTGAGGGGGCGGGGGTCAATCAGCCCCAGCATTTT. Protein product: CASSEGAGVNQPQHF. The chain combines TRBV7-6 with TRBJ1-5; 7 positions match TRBD1. Germline V lookup: CDR1 SGHVS, CDR2 FNYEAQ. The length of the CDR3 is 15 residues. V dropped 6 bases and J dropped 3; count of bases not matched to a gene: 8.

This clone was seen only a few times. The chain has TRBV5-6 and TRBJ1-2, with 7 positions matching TRBD1. Germline V gene sequence: CDR1 SGHDT, CDR2 YYEEEE. The V and J ends lost 3 bases and 4 bases, in that order; junction bases with no gene match: 9. This CDR3 is 15 amino acids long. The CDR3 spells CASSSGGRGSYGYTF. The CDR3 coding sequence is TGTGCCAGCAGCTCGGGAGGCAGGGGGTCCTATGGCTACACCTTC.

A note on this clone: A read error is likely here: a far larger clone is one base away. The V and J genes are TRBV7-9 and TRBJ1-5; tentative D call: TRBD1 (6 bases). The CDR3 length is 15 residues. The germline gives CDR1 SEHNR, CDR2 FQNEAQ (reference sequence). Trimming took off 6 bases at V and 3 bases at J, with 15 bases between the two ends. This CDR3 reads CASSVGAGVNQPQHF. The CDR3 nucleotides read TGTGCCAGCAGTGTGGGGGCGGGGGTCAATCAGCCCCAGCATTTT.

The chain carries TRBV19 and TRBJ1-6, with 7 positions matching TRBD1. V dropped 6 bases and J dropped 7; count of bases not matched to a gene: 6. Germline V CDR1 and CDR2: LNHDA, SQIVND (reference sequence). The CDR3 length is 14 residues. CDR3 sequence (DNA): TGTGCCAGTAGGATGCAGGGGGAAAATTCACCCCTCCACTTT. Residues: CASRMQGENSPLHF.

V and J are TRBV5-1 and TRBJ1-1; D may be TRBD1 (5 bases). This CDR3 is built from 13 residues. The germline V and J ends were trimmed by 4 bases and 3 bases, with 10 bases remaining between them. CDR1 SGHRS and CDR2 YFSETQ come from the germline V gene. CDR3 amino acids: CASSAGLHTEAFF. The CDR3 nucleotides are TGCGCCAGCAGCGCAGGGTTGCACACTGAAGCTTTCTTT.

The chain carries TRBV19 and TRBJ2-3; D is undetermined. The germline V gene encodes CDR1 LNHDA and CDR2 SQIVND (reference sequence). The germline V and J ends were trimmed by 3 bases and 5 bases, with 18 bases remaining between them. The CDR3 loop spans 16 amino acids. This CDR3 is CASSMIGRKGGDTQYF. The CDR3, as DNA: TGTGCCAGTAGTATGATTGGTCGGAAGGGCGGAGATACGCAGTATTTT.

This clone was seen once. Written as DNA, the CDR3 is TGTGCCAGCAGTGAACAGGGTTTGAACACTGAAGCTTTCTTT. Its protein product is CASSEQGLNTEAFF. The chain carries TRBV6-1 and TRBJ1-1; TRBD1 might be the D (5 bases). The CDR3 covers 14 residues. Germline V lookup: CDR1 MNHNS, CDR2 SASEGT. V dropped 2 bases and J dropped 0 bases, with 7 bases sitting between them.

V is TRBV7-2 and J is TRBJ2-1, with 12 bases fitting TRBD2. Germline loops: CDR1 SGHTA, CDR2 FQGNSA. The J segment lost 2 bases and the V segment lost 5 bases, leaving 7 bases of the junction unmatched. There are 17 residues in the CDR3. CDR3 loop: CASSRRGTSGPYNEQFF. The CDR3 nucleotides are TGTGCCAGCAGCCGACGGGGGACTAGCGGGCCCTACAATGAGCAGTTCTTC. The full variable domain, with the rest looked up from reference TRBV7-2 and TRBJ2-1, is GAGVSQSPSNKVTEKGKDVELRCDPISGHTALYWYRQSLGQGLEFLIYFQGNSAPDKSGLPSDRFSAERTGGSVSTLTIQRTQQEDSAVYLCASSRRGTSGPYNEQFFGPGTRLTVL.

The chain links TRBV11-2 to TRBJ2-5; no clear D gene. The V gene lost 0 bases and the J gene lost 5 bases, with 10 bases spanning the gap. In germline, CDR1 is SGHAT, CDR2 FQNNGV. The CDR3 runs to 14 residues. The chain's CDR3 is CASSLDSPRETQYF. CDR3 bases: TGTGCCAGCAGCTTAGACTCCCCCCGGGAGACCCAGTACTTC.

This clone was recorded once. This chain uses TRBV6-1 with TRBJ1-2; 9 bases match TRBD1. V gave up 4 bases and J gave up 4 bases; unmatched junction bases: 13. Germline-derived CDR1 and CDR2 are MNHNS and SASEGT. CDR3 length equals 17 residues. CDR3 DNA sequence: TGTGCCAGCAGTGCTGGGACAGGGTTTCTTTTGGGCTATGGCTACACCTTC. It is translated as CASSAGTGFLLGYGYTF.

The chain employs TRBV9 and TRBJ2-1; 9 positions agree with TRBD2. Germline V gene data show CDR1 as SGDLS and CDR2 as YYNGEE. Trimming at V came to 7 bases and at J to 4 bases, leaving 9 bases not matched to a gene. The CDR3 covers 15 residues. CDR3 nucleotides: TGTGCCAGCCAAAAGCCGGGACTAGCTTACAATGAGCAGTTCTTC. Encoded protein: CASQKPGLAYNEQFF. Full variable domain (outside the CDR3, taken from reference TRBV9 and TRBJ2-1): DSGVTQTPKHLITATGQRVTLRCSPRSGDLSVYWYQQSLDQGLQFLIQYYNGEERAKGNILERFSAQQFPDLHSELNLSSLELGDSALYFCASQKPGLAYNEQFFGPGTRLTVL.

This chain uses TRBV5-1 with TRBJ2-7; 9 nucleotides agree with TRBD1. V gave up 4 bases and J gave up 4 bases; unmatched junction bases: 6. The CDR3 spans 14 residues. Germline values: CDR1 SGHRS, CDR2 YFSETQ. The CDR3 region is CASSPGTGRYEQYF. CDR3 DNA: TGCGCCAGCAGCCCGGGGACAGGGCGGTACGAGCAGTACTTC.